A selection of T cell receptor beta chains follows, all from one sample in a study of regulatory and conventional T cells in RAG deficiency. TCRdb keeps only in-frame clones here, not all; method: immunoSEQ multiplex PCR. The sample shows under 35,000 clones, around 76% of them seen only once. The same sample was also studied in work on regulatory T cells.

The sample taken for sequencing was CD4+ effector T cells sorted from blood. The origin of the receptors is a human donor in good health. Both conserved end residues are part of each CDR3. A D gene is named only where the DNA matches it firmly. The size field is filled for only some rows; it gives once, few, many or a size class.

>TRBJ1-5|TRBV7-2|NA|NA
CASSLRGRNQPQHF
TGTGCCAGCAGCTTAAGGGGCCGCAATCAGCCCCAGCATTTT
>TRBJ2-3|TRBV7-9|TRBD2|NA
CASSLGEGVGPGTDTQYF
TGTGCCAGCAGCTTAGGGGAGGGCGTGGGGCCGGGCACAGATACGCAGTATTTT
>TRBJ1-5|TRBV2|NA|few
CASNQVLSNQPQHF
TGTGCCAGCAACCAGGTGTTGAGCAATCAGCCCCAGCATTTT
>TRBJ2-7|TRBV5-6|NA|NA
CASSRDLSSSYEQYF
TGTGCCAGCAGCCGGGACTTGTCGAGCTCCTACGAGCAGTACTTC
>TRBJ2-2|TRBV7-6|TRBD1|once
CASSFGQVPTGELFF
TGTGCCAGCAGCTTCGGACAGGTTCCCACCGGGGAGCTGTTTTTT
>TRBJ1-2|TRBV2|NA|few
CATRQRGAGYGYTF
TGTGCCACTCGCCAACGGGGGGCTGGCTATGGCTACACCTTC
>TRBJ2-3|TRBV5-1|TRBD2|NA
CASSSVAGGFTDTQYF
TGCGCCAGCAGCTCCGTAGCGGGGGGGTTCACAGATACGCAGTATTTT
>TRBJ2-1|TRBV7-8|TRBD2|NA
CASSFQSGSEQFF
TGTGCCAGCAGCTTTCAAAGCGGGAGTGAGCAGTTCTTC
>TRBJ2-7|TRBV5-8|NA|NA
CASSLAYDRPYEQYF
TGTGCCAGCAGCTTGGCCTACGACAGACCCTACGAGCAGTACTTC
>TRBJ1-5|TRBV7-2|NA|few
CASSRHRSQPQHF
TGTGCCAGCAGCCGACATCGGAGTCAGCCCCAGCATTTT
>TRBJ2-5|TRBV7-3|NA|NA
CASSSRGQETQYF
TGTGCCAGCAGCTCCCGGGGCCAAGAGACCCAGTACTTC
>TRBJ2-1|TRBV6-5|NA|NA
CASSSQESHNEQFF
TGTGCCAGCAGTTCCCAGGAGAGCCACAATGAGCAGTTCTTC
>TRBJ1-1|TRBV7-3|TRBD1|few
CASSSDRDTEAFF
TGTGCCAGCAGCTCAGACAGGGACACTGAAGCTTTCTTT
>TRBJ2-6|TRBV5-1|NA|once
CASSFGSGSGANVLTF
TGCGCCAGCAGCTTTGGCTCGGGCTCTGGGGCCAACGTCCTGACTTTC
>TRBJ1-6|TRBV19|TRBD1|NA
CASSIPRTGGSSPLHF
TGTGCCAGTAGTATACCCCGGACAGGGGGAAGTTCACCCCTCCACTTT
>TRBJ2-2|TRBV5-4|NA|few
CASSGPGGELFF
TGTGCCAGCAGCGGGCCGGGTGGGGAGCTGTTTTTT
>TRBJ2-5|TRBV6-1|NA|NA
CASSGDPGETQYF
TGTGCCAGCAGCGGAGACCCGGGGGAGACCCAGTACTTC
>TRBJ1-4|TRBV29-1|NA|NA
CSVESGEKLFF
TGCAGCGTTGAAAGTGGTGAAAAACTGTTTTTT
>TRBJ1-2|TRBV6-5|TRBD1|NA
CASSYSGQGPYGYTF
TGTGCCAGCAGTTACTCGGGACAGGGACCCTATGGCTACACCTTC
>TRBJ1-1|TRBV9|NA|NA
CASSSSGEGSTEAFF
TGTGCCAGCAGCTCCTCGGGGGAAGGAAGCACTGAAGCTTTCTTT
>TRBJ1-2|TRBV28|NA|NA
CASGSQSNRYTF
TGTGCCAGCGGATCTCAGAGTAATCGCTACACCTTC
>TRBJ1-2|TRBV2|NA|NA
CASSEAGVGYTF
TGTGCCAGCAGTGAAGCAGGGGTCGGCTACACCTTC
>TRBJ1-5|TRBV28|NA|NA
CAGRTLNQPQHF
TGTGCCGGCAGAACCCTCAATCAGCCCCAGCATTTT
>TRBJ2-2|TRBV7-9|NA|NA
CASSPRANTGELFF
TGTGCCAGCAGCCCTAGGGCGAACACCGGGGAGCTGTTTTTT
>TRBJ1-1|TRBV6-5|NA|NA
CASSYSRGGTEAFF
TGTGCCAGCAGTTACTCGAGAGGGGGGACTGAAGCTTTCTTT
>TRBJ2-5|TRBV30|TRBD1|NA
CAWRAGGKETQYF
TGTGCCTGGAGGGCAGGGGGAAAAGAGACCCAGTACTTC
>TRBJ1-1|TRBV30|NA|NA
CAWNWRYLDRPSLDTEAFF
TGTGCCTGGAACTGGCGCTACCTTGACCGACCCTCACTGGACACTGAAGCTTTCTTT
>TRBJ1-2|TRBV7-8|NA|NA
CASSLDAGDYGYTF
TGTGCCAGCAGCTTAGACGCGGGAGACTATGGCTACACCTTC
>TRBJ1-4|TRBV2|NA|NA
CASSEWGGRNNEKLFF
TGTGCCAGCAGTGAATGGGGCGGCAGGAATAATGAAAAACTGTTTTTT
>TRBJ1-1|TRBV18|NA|NA
CASSQLQDTEAFF
TGTGCCAGCTCACAGCTACAAGATACTGAAGCTTTCTTT
>TRBJ1-1|TRBV7-3|NA|NA
CASSLTLNTEAFF
TGTGCCAGCAGTTTGACACTGAACACTGAAGCTTTCTTT
>TRBJ1-5|TRBV14|NA|NA
CASSPGLTNQPQHF
TGTGCCAGCAGCCCCGGCCTTACGAATCAGCCCCAGCATTTT
>TRBJ1-6|TRBV6-5|TRBD1|NA
CASSLVGTALSPLHF
TGTGCCAGCAGCCTCGTAGGGACAGCACTTTCACCCCTCCACTTT